The next 9 T cell receptor beta chains were all read from a single sample in a study of CXCR3-negative and CXCR3-positive naive CD8 T cells. Whole-study findings and limits: A higher hydrophobicity marked the TRB CDR3s of CXCR3-positive naive cells versus CXCR3-negative naive cells.

cDNA libraries for TRB were generated by 5' RACE incorporating UMI labels. TCRdb reprocessed the 5' RACE reads; each CDR3 protein has one entry and no DNA is given. Reported are about 130,000 distinct CDR3 sequences; the ten largest clones contain roughly 0.41%. Their specific antigens are unknown. Sequencing was performed on naive CXCR3+ CD8+ T cells from blood. Noted subset: CD45RO-CCR7+CD27+CD95- naive CD8+ T cells expressing CXCR3 (TNR3+). These receptors were collected from a human donor in good health. Some clones in this sample may be carry-over from other donors' samples.

The genes are TRBV12-3 or TRBV12-4 and TRBJ1-3. This CDR3 region has 11 residues. The CDR3 is CASSPGDTIYF.

The V call is TRBV6-5, the J call TRBJ2-1; with no DNA, the TCRdb D assignment of TRBD2 cannot be verified. The CDR3 runs 15 residues. Germline CDR1 reads MNHEY; CDR2 reads SVGAGI. Here the CDR3 reads CASSTTSGGYNEQFF.

The chain is built from TRBV5-5 and TRBJ2-4; the D call from TCRdb, TRBD1, cannot be confirmed without DNA. This CDR3 is 16 amino acids long. Germline loops: CDR1 SGHKS, CDR2 YYEKEE (reference sequence). The CDR3 spells CASSLAEGRVENIQYF.

J is TRBJ1-2 and V is TRBV13; the TCRdb D gene call, TRBD1, has no DNA to confirm it. The CDR3 has 17 residues. Germline lookup yields CDR1 PRHDT and CDR2 FYEKMQ (reference sequence). The chain's CDR3 is CASSTTRQGRPGYGYTF.

The chain is built from TRBV6-2 or TRBV6-3 and TRBJ2-7; checking the TCRdb D call of TRBD1 is not possible without DNA. Germline CDR1 MNHEY, CDR2 SVGEGT. The CDR3 sequence is 12 residues long. The CDR3 loop is CATAGVSPEQYF.

J is TRBJ2-1 and V is TRBV28; there is no DNA to check the TCRdb D call of TRBD1. This CDR3 region has 15 residues. CDR1 is MDHEN, CDR2 SYDVKM, per germline. This CDR3 is CASSPGTAEYNEQFF.

CDR3 sequence reads: CASSQLAGGPDEQFF. V usage is TRBV14 and J usage is TRBJ2-1; TCRdb's D call of TRBD2 is untestable without DNA. This CDR3 comprises 15 residues. Germline V CDR1 and CDR2: SGHDN, FVKESK.

The genes are TRBV28 and TRBJ1-4; TCRdb outputs TRBD1, but without DNA this stays unchecked. CDR1 is MDHEN, CDR2 SYDVKM, per germline. CDR3 size: 18 residues. The chain's CDR3 is CASSLPPGQFATNEKLFF.

The chain links TRBV28 to TRBJ1-3; TCRdb designates TRBD1, a call that cannot be tested without DNA. Germline V CDR1 and CDR2: MDHEN, SYDVKM. The CDR3 covers 19 residues. CDR3 amino acids: CASSLNRDRGDNSGNTIYF.